This T cell receptor beta chain was sequenced for a study of cytomegalovirus exposure and HLA in healthy donors. The study ran its PCR with 60 Vbeta and 13 Jbeta primers. Clones were read by immunoSEQ multiplex PCR, and TCRdb kept only the in-frame ones, dropping some. The sample has 120,000 to 150,000 clones, approximately 78% seen once. This CDR3 has 17 amino acids. Looked up from germline, CDR1 is MDHEN and CDR2 is SYDVKM. V was shortened by 9 bases and J by 6 bases, with 24 bases between the two germline ends. The clonotype comes from a woman in her thirties or forties in good health and CMV-seropositive. V and J are TRBV28 and TRBJ1-6, with D possibly matching TRBD1 (5 bases). The sequenced sample consisted of PBMCs. The CDR3 region is CASTLGGVGPFNSPLHF. In DNA, the CDR3 is TGTGCCAGTACTCTAGGAGGGGTGGGCCCCTTTAATTCACCCCTCCACTTT.